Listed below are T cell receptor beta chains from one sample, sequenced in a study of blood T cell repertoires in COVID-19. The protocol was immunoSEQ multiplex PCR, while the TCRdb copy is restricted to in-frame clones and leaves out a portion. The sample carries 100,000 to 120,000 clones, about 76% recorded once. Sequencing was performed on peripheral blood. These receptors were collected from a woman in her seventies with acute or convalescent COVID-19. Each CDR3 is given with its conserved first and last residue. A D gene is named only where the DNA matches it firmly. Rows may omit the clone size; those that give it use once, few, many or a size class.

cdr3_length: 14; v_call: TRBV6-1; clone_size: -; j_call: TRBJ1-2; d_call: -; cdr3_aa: CASSDGGRTYGYTF; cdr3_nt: TGTGCCAGCAGTGATGGAGGGCGCACCTATGGCTACACCTTC
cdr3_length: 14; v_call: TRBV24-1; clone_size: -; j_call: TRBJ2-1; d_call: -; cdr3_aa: CATSRGSSYNEQFF; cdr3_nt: TGTGCCACCAGTCGGGGGAGCTCCTACAATGAGCAGTTCTTC
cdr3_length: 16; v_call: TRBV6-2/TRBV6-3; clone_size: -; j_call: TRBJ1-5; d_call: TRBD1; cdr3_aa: CASSRTGGGSNQPQHF; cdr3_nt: TGTGCCAGCAGTCGGACAGGGGGGGGTAGCAATCAGCCCCAGCATTTT
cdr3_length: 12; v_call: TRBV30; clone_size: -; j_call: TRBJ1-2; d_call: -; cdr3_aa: CAWSRGNYGYTF; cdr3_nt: TGTGCCTGGAGTCGTGGCAACTATGGCTACACCTTC
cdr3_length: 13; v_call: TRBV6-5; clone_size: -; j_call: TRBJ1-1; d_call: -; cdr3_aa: CASSPRLNTEAFF; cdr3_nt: TGTGCCAGCAGTCCTAGGCTGAACACTGAAGCTTTCTTT
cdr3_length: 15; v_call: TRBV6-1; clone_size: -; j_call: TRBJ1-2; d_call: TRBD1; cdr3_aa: CASSEGNRGTYGYTF; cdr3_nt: TGTGCCAGCAGTGAAGGTAACAGGGGGACGTATGGCTACACCTTC
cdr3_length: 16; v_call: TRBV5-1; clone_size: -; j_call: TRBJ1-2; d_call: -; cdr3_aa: CASSLAGRTDRDGYTF; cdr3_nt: TGCGCCAGCAGCTTGGCCGGAAGGACAGACAGAGATGGCTACACCTTC
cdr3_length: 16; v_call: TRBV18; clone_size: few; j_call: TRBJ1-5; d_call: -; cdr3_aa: CASSPVSLIGNQPQHF; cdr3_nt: TGTGCCAGCTCACCAGTCAGCCTCATCGGGAATCAGCCCCAGCATTTT
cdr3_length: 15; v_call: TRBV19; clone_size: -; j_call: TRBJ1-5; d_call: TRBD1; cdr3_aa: CASSIEGTGNQPQHF; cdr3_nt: TGTGCCAGTAGTATAGAGGGGACAGGCAATCAGCCCCAGCATTTT
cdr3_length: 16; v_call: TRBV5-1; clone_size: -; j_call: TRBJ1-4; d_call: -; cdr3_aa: CASSLFGGGTNEKLFF; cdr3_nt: TGCGCCAGCAGCTTGTTCGGGGGAGGAACTAATGAAAAACTGTTTTTT
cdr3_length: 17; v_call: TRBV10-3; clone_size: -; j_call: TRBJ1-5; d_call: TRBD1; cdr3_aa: CASTGDGPNYSNQPQHF; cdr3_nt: TGTGCCAGTACAGGGGACGGTCCGAACTATAGCAATCAGCCCCAGCATTTT
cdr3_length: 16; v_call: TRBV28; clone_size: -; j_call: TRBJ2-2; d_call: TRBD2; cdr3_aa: CASSSSGGPNTGELFF; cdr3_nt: TGTGCCAGCAGTAGTAGCGGGGGCCCGAACACCGGGGAGCTGTTTTTT
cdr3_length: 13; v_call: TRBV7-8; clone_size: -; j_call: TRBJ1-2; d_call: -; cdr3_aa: CASSLVDALGVTF; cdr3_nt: TGTGCCAGCAGCTTAGTTGACGCCCTAGGGGTCACCTTC
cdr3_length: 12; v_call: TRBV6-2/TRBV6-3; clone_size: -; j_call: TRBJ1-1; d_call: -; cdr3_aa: CASSWSAVEAFF; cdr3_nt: TGTGCCAGCAGTTGGAGTGCGGTTGAAGCTTTCTTT
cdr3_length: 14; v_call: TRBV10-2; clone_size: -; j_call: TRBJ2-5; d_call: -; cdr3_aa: CASSENGPGETQYF; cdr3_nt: TGCGCCAGCAGTGAAAACGGGCCGGGGGAGACCCAGTACTTC
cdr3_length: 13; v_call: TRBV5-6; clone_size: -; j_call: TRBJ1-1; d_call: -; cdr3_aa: CASSLPRGTEAFF; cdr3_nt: TGTGCCAGCAGCCTACCCCGAGGGACTGAAGCTTTCTTT
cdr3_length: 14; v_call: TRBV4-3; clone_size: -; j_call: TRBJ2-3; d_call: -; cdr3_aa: CASSQAGRADTQYF; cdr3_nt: TGCGCCAGCAGCCAGGCTGGGCGCGCAGATACGCAGTATTTT
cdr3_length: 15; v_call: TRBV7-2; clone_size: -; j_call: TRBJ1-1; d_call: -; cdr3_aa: CASSFRGQRNTEAFF; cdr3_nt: TGTGCCAGCAGCTTCCGCGGACAGAGGAACACTGAAGCTTTCTTT
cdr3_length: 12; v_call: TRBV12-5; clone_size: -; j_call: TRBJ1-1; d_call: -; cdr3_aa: CASGSGVTEAFF; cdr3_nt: TGTGCTAGTGGTTCAGGGGTGACTGAAGCTTTCTTT
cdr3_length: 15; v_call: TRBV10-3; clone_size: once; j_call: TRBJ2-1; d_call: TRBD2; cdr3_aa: CAISGGLADLGEQFF; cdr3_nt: TGTGCCATCAGTGGGGGACTAGCGGATCTTGGTGAGCAGTTCTTC
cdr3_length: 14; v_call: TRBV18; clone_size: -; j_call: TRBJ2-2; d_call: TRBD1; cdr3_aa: CASSGDSDTGELFF; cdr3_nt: TGTGCCAGCTCAGGGGACAGTGACACCGGGGAGCTGTTTTTT
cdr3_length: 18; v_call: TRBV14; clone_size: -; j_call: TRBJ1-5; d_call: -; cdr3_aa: CASSQGGREGPSNQPQHF; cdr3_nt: TGTGCCAGCAGCCAAGGTGGCAGAGAGGGCCCCAGCAATCAGCCCCAGCATTTT
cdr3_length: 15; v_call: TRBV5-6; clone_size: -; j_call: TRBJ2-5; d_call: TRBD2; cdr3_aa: CASSLNSGVRETQYF; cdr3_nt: TGTGCCAGCAGCTTGAACAGCGGGGTCCGGGAGACCCAGTACTTC
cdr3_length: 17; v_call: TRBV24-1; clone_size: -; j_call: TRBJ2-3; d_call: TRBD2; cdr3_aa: CATSDRGGGALSDTQYF; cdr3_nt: TGTGCCACCAGTGATAGAGGCGGGGGGGCCCTATCAGATACGCAGTATTTT
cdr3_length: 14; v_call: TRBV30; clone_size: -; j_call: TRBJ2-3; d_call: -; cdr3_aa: CAWNRGGPTDTQYF; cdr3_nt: TGTGCCTGGAACAGGGGAGGCCCCACAGATACGCAGTATTTT
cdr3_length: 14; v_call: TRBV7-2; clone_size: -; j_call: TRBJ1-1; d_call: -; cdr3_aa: CASSPTGGNTEAFF; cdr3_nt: TGTGCCAGCAGCCCGACGGGGGGAAACACTGAAGCTTTCTTT
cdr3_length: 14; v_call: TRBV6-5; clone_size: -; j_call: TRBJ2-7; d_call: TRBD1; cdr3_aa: CASSYEQGVYEQYF; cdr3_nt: TGTGCCAGCAGTTACGAGCAGGGGGTGTACGAGCAGTACTTC
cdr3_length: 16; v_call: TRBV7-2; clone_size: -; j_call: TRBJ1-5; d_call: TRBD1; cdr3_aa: CASADRDLGRDQPQHF; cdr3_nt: TGTGCCAGCGCCGACAGGGATCTTGGCCGGGATCAGCCCCAGCATTTT
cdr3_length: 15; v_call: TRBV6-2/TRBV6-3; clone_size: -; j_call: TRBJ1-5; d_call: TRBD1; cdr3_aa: CASSARTGGVQPQHF; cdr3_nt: TGTGCCAGCAGTGCCCGGACAGGGGGCGTGCAGCCCCAGCATTTT
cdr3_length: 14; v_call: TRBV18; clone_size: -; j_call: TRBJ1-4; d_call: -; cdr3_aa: CASSEGLRNEKLFF; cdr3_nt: TGTGCCAGCTCGGAGGGTTTGAGAAATGAAAAACTGTTTTTT
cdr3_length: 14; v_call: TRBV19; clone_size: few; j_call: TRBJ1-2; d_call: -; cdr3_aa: CASSWGQTNYGYTF; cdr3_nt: TGTGCCAGTAGTTGGGGGCAGACAAACTATGGCTACACCTTC
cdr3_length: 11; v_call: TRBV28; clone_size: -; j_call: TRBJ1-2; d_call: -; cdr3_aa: CATLRIYGYTF; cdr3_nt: TGTGCCACCCTCAGGATCTATGGCTACACCTTC
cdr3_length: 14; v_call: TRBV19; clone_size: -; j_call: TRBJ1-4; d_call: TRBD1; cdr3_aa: CASSTGTGYEKLFF; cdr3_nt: TGTGCCAGTAGTACAGGGACAGGGTATGAAAAACTGTTTTTT
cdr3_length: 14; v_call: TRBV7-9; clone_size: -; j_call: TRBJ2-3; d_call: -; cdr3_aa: CASSLSGSTDTQYF; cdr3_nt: TGTGCCAGCAGCTTAAGCGGGTCCACAGATACGCAGTATTTT
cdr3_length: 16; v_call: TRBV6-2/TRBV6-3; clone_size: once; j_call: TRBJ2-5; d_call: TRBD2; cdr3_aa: CASSWTSGGTQETQYF; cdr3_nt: TGTGCCAGCAGCTGGACTAGCGGGGGTACTCAAGAGACCCAGTACTTC
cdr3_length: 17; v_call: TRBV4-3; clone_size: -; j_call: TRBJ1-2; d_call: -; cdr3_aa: CASSRRLGEGSYYGYTF; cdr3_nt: TGCGCCAGCAGCCGCCGCCTGGGGGAGGGGAGTTACTATGGCTACACCTTC
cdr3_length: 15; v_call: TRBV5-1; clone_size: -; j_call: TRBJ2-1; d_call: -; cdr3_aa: CASGPTGPAYNEQFF; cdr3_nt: TGCGCCAGCGGCCCGACAGGACCTGCATACAATGAGCAGTTCTTC
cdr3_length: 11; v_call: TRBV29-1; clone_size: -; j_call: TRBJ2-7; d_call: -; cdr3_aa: CSVVRAYEQYF; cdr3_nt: TGCAGCGTTGTTAGAGCCTACGAGCAGTACTTC
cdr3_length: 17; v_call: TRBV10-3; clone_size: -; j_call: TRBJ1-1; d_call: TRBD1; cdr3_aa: CAISESTTGQGVREAFF; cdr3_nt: TGTGCCATCAGTGAGTCGACTACCGGACAGGGGGTTAGAGAAGCTTTCTTT
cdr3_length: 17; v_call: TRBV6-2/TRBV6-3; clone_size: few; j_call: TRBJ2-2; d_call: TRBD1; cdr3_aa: CASSYLAGGTNTGELFF; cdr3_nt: TGTGCCAGCAGTTACTTGGCAGGGGGAACGAACACCGGGGAGCTGTTTTTT
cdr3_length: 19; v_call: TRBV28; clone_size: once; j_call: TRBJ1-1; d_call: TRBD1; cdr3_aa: CASSLRGQGQKRRNTEAFF; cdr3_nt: TGTGCCAGCAGTTTAAGAGGACAGGGCCAGAAGCGGAGGAACACTGAAGCTTTCTTT
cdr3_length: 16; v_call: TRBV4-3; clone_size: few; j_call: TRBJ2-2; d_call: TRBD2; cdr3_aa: CASSLTSGANTGELFF; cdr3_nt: TGCGCCAGCAGCCTGACTAGCGGAGCGAACACCGGGGAGCTGTTTTTT
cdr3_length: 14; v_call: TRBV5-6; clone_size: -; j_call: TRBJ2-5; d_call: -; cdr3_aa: CASSLQGYQETQYF; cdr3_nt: TGTGCCAGCAGCTTACAGGGTTACCAAGAGACCCAGTACTTC
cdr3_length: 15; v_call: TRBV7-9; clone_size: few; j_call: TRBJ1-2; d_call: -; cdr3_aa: CASSLVNSLDIVYTF; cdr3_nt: TGTGCCAGCAGCTTAGTGAACAGCCTGGATATCGTCTACACCTTC
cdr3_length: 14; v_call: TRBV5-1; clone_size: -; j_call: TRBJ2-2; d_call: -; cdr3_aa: CASADGQNTGELFF; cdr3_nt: TGCGCCAGCGCCGACGGACAGAACACCGGGGAGCTGTTTTTT
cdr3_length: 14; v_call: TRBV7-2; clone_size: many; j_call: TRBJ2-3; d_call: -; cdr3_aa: CASSPRQRTDTQYF; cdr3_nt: TGTGCCAGCAGCCCACGACAGAGAACGGATACGCAGTATTTT